This TCR beta chain was identified during a study of cytomegalovirus exposure and HLA in healthy donors. Study conclusions and caveats: Equally common other TCR beta chains were less clonally expanded than HLA-associated ones, a later analysis found. It was reported that TCR beta sequences correctly inferred the HLA-A and HLA-B alleles for most subjects.

Details on this clone: Its cognate antigen is unknown.

Healthy bone marrow donors made up the cohort. PCR amplification relied on 60 Vbeta primers (plus 13 Jbeta primers). Data came from immunoSEQ multiplex PCR; TCRdb stores just in-frame clones and leaves some out. The sample consists of about 160,000 clones, roughly 83% of them appearing once. The sample consisted of PBMCs. The clonotype originates from a woman under 30 in good health and CMV-seronegative.

The CDR3 loop reads CASSPVVSRDTEAFF. CDR3 in DNA: TGTGCCAGCAGTCCAGTGGTTAGCAGGGACACTGAAGCTTTCTTT. The V call is TRBV6-5, the J call TRBJ1-1; D perhaps matches TRBD1 (5 bases). Germline CDR1 and CDR2: MNHEY and SVGAGI. V was cut by 5 bases and J by 3 bases, with 16 bases left in between. The CDR3 is 15 residues long.